Below, 21 T cell receptor beta chains from the same sample are listed, as sequenced in a study of patients and donors after allogeneic stem cell transplantation. TCRdb reanalysed the RT-PCR reads using MiXCR and keeps one entry per CDR3 protein. The sample yields hundreds of thousands of distinct CDR3 sequences, approximately 16% seen once. The sequencing input was blood, either unsorted or a sorted T cell fraction (not recorded which). The receptors here all came from a human donor who was either an allogeneic HSCT recipient or a stem cell or donor lymphocyte infusion donor (not recorded which). It is not recorded whose cells these are; they may come from a transplant donor.

There are many counts of this clonotype. The chain links TRBV5-1 to TRBJ2-2; possibly TRBD1 for D (5 bases). With 3 bases removed from V and 6 bases from J, the gap between germline ends came to 15 bases. Germline V gene data show CDR1 as SGHRS and CDR2 as YFSETQ. The CDR3 loop spans 15 amino acids. This chain's CDR3 is CASSSDSVSAGELFF. CDR3 nucleotide sequence: TGCGCCAGCAGCTCCGACAGCGTAAGCGCCGGGGAGCTGTTTTTT.

At least ten counts were recorded for this clonotype. V and J are TRBV5-1 and TRBJ2-2; D possibly corresponds to TRBD2 (5 bases). The CDR3 loop spans 13 amino acids. V was trimmed by 4 bases and J by 6 bases, leaving 10 bases between them. CDR1 and CDR2 (germline): SGHRS, YFSETQ. The CDR3 spells CASSRTDAGELFF. The CDR3 DNA follows: TGCGCCAGCAGCCGGACTGATGCCGGGGAGCTGTTTTTT.

This clonotype came up a few times. This sequence joins TRBV21-1 and TRBJ2-5. TRBV21-1 is assigned pseudogene status. The CDR3 has 14 residues. In DNA form, the CDR3 reads TGTGCCAGCAGCAAAGTCGATTCCTCGGGGACCCAGTACTTC. Translated, it gives CASSKVDSSGTQYF.

This clonotype was observed a handful of times. In nucleotides, the CDR3 is TGTGCCAGCAGCCAAGATCAGGGGGGTTACGAGCAGTACTTC. Translation: CASSQDQGGYEQYF. V usage is TRBV3-1 and J usage is TRBJ2-7, with a tentative D call TRBD1 (7 bases). The germline V gene encodes CDR1 LGHDT and CDR2 YNNKEL (reference sequence). V was pared by 0 bases and J by 4 bases, with 10 bases between. CDR3 length: 14 residues.

The chain couples TRBV15 to TRBJ2-5, with D perhaps matching TRBD1 (7 bases). The CDR3 consists of 15 residues. The germline CDR1 and CDR2 sequences are LNHNV and YYDKDF (reference sequence). V shed 5 bases and J shed 1 base, with 14 bases lying between them. Written as DNA, the CDR3 is TGTGCCACCAGCGGCCGACAGGGACTCCAAGAGACCCAGTACTTC. Its translation: CATSGRQGLQETQYF.

For the CDR3, the DNA is TGTGCCAGCAGCCAAGAAGGTCGGCGGGGACTGTTTTTT. This sequence encodes CASSQEGRRGLFF. This chain connects TRBV3-1 to TRBJ2-2, with D maybe TRBD2 (6 bases). The germline CDR1 and CDR2 sequences are LGHDT and YNNKEL (reference sequence). The CDR3 covers 13 residues. The V and J ends lost 0 bases and 14 bases respectively, with 13 bases between them.

This clonotype appeared a few times. V and J are TRBV12-3 or TRBV12-4 and TRBJ1-3; unclear D gene. V lost 5 bases and J lost 3, with 11 bases in between. The CDR3 covers 14 residues. This CDR3 reads CASSRGDFGNTIYF. The CDR3 nucleotides read TGTGCCAGCAGTCGCGGTGATTTTGGAAACACCATATATTTT.

This clonotype was seen only a few times. The rearrangement joins TRBV11-3 to TRBJ2-5, with D tentatively TRBD2 (6 bases). Trimming cost V 8 bases and J 1 base, with 14 bases left between them. The CDR3 contains 14 residues. Germline V CDR1 and CDR2: SGHNT, YENEEA. Here the CDR3 reads CASAFGGSQETQYF. The CDR3 DNA sequence: TGTGCCAGCGCCTTCGGGGGTTCCCAAGAGACCCAGTACTTC. Complete variable domain (other parts from reference TRBV11-3 and TRBJ2-5): EAGVVQSPRYKIIEKKQPVAFWCNPISGHNTLYWYLQNLGQGPELLIRYENEEAVDDSQLPKDRFSAERLKGVDSTLKIQPAELGDSAVYLCASAFGGSQETQYFGPGTRLLVL.

This clonotype turned up a few times. The chain employs TRBV19 and TRBJ2-3; D not resolved. V shed 2 bases and J shed 3 bases, with 9 bases lying between them. This CDR3 region has 14 residues. CDR1 and CDR2 (germline): LNHDA, SQIVND (reference sequence). The chain's CDR3 is CASSIMESTDTQYF. The CDR3 DNA follows: TGTGCCAGTAGTATAATGGAAAGTACAGATACGCAGTATTTT. The full variable domain, completed using reference TRBV19 and TRBJ2-3, is DGGITQSPKYLFRKEGQNVTLSCEQNLNHDAMYWYRQDPGQGLRLIYYSQIVNDFQKGDIAEGYSVSREKKESFPLTVTSAQKNPTAFYLCASSIMESTDTQYFGPGTRLTVL.

The chain employs TRBV5-1 and TRBJ2-5; the D gene could be TRBD1 or TRBD2 (5 bases each). Germline assignment: CDR1 SGHRS and CDR2 YFSETQ. The CDR3 has 15 amino acids. V lost 3 bases and J 3 bases, leaving 15 bases between the germline ends. For the CDR3, the DNA is TGCGCCAGCAGCTGGCGTGGGGGACCCGAAGAGACCCAGTACTTC. Its translation is CASSWRGGPEETQYF.

The V and J genes are TRBV5-4 and TRBJ2-5; the D is unclear. Trimming pared 4 bases from V and 0 bases from J, leaving 10 bases between. CDR3 length: 14 residues. The germline V gene has CDR1 SGHNT and CDR2 YYREEE (reference sequence). As DNA, the CDR3 is TGTGCCAGCAGCCTACCTATGGACCAAGAGACCCAGTACTTC. As protein: CASSLPMDQETQYF.

The V and J genes are TRBV20-1 and TRBJ2-7; 8 bases fit TRBD2. Germline trimming cut 5 bases from V and 6 bases from J; bases unmatched to any gene: 9. The CDR3 has 13 residues. The germline gives CDR1 DFQATT, CDR2 SNEGSKA (reference sequence). The CDR3 coding sequence is TGCAGTGCTTCCGGGGGGGCTCGAGGCGAGCAGTACTTC. Translated, it gives CSASGGARGEQYF.

This chain links TRBV20-1 with TRBJ2-5; D call uncertain. V was clipped by 4 bases and J by 4 bases, with 13 bases between them. CDR3 length equals 13 residues. Germline CDR1 and CDR2: DFQATT and SNEGSKA (reference sequence). CDR3 in DNA: TGCAGTGCTAACCGGCTGGTGAGAGAGACCCAGTACTTC. It specifies CSANRLVRETQYF.

The rearrangement uses TRBV7-8 and TRBJ2-1, with TRBD2 identical over 14 bases. Germline loops: CDR1 SGHVS, CDR2 FQNEAQ. The J segment lost 6 bases and the V segment lost 5 bases, leaving 15 bases of the junction unmatched. The CDR3 spans 19 residues. CDR3: CASSLRWGHGLAGGNEQFF. The CDR3 nucleotides are TGTGCCAGCAGCCTAAGGTGGGGACACGGACTAGCGGGAGGCAATGAGCAGTTCTTC.

CDR3 nucleotide sequence: TGTGCCGGCAGGGATTTCAATCAGCCCCAGCATTTT. This encodes CAGRDFNQPQHF. The V call is TRBV19, the J call TRBJ1-5; a weak D match, TRBD1 (5 bases). Germline V gene lookup returns CDR1 LNHDA and CDR2 SQIVND (reference sequence). This CDR3 has 12 amino acids. V was pared by 11 bases and J by 3 bases, with 11 bases between.

The rearrangement uses TRBV12-3 or TRBV12-4 and TRBJ1-6, with a tentative D call TRBD1 (5 bases). CDR3 length: 15 residues. Trimming removed 6 bases from V and 6 bases from J, with 15 bases in between. CDR3 sequence: CASSLRGFGNSPLHF. CDR3 DNA sequence: TGTGCCAGCAGCCTTAGGGGTTTTGGTAATTCACCCCTCCACTTT.

V gene TRBV6-4 combines with J gene TRBJ1-6, with no clear D. The ends were cut back, 2 bases at V and 4 bases at J, with 12 bases in the middle. CDR3 length equals 16 residues. Germline CDR1 is MRHNA and CDR2 is SNTAGT. This CDR3 is CASSDRTRSYNSPLHF. The CDR3 region has the DNA TGTGCCAGCAGTGACCGGACGAGATCGTATAATTCACCCCTCCACTTT.

The chain joins TRBV9 to TRBJ2-1; 9 bases map to TRBD2. Per germline, CDR1 SGDLS and CDR2 YYNGEE. The CDR3 runs 15 residues. The trim removed 4 bases at V and 3 bases at J, leaving 5 bases unmatched. The CDR3 spells CASSHLAGIYNEQFF. CDR3 DNA: TGTGCCAGCAGCCACCTAGCGGGGATCTACAATGAGCAGTTCTTC.

The genes are TRBV12-3 or TRBV12-4 and TRBJ2-3; 9 nucleotides align to TRBD2. The trim removed 5 bases at V and 7 bases at J, leaving 13 bases unmatched. This CDR3 has 16 amino acids. The CDR3 here is CASSPRTSVLQNTQYF. Written as DNA, the CDR3 is TGTGCCAGCAGTCCCCGGACTAGCGTCCTCCAGAATACGCAGTATTTT.

The chain links TRBV21-1 to TRBJ2-2. TRBV21-1 is deemed a pseudogene. This CDR3 has 16 amino acids. The CDR3 protein is CASRIKYPANTGELFF. Written as DNA, the CDR3 is TGTGCCAGCAGAATCAAATATCCAGCGAACACCGGGGAGCTGTTTTTT.

This clonotype was counted only a few times. The genes are TRBV29-1 and TRBJ2-1; D might be TRBD1 (5 bases). Germline loops: CDR1 SQVTM, CDR2 ANQGSEA. This CDR3 contains 13 residues. Trimming shortened V by 1 base and J by 6 bases, and 10 bases separated the two germline ends. The CDR3 spells CSVEARATNEQFF. The CDR3 DNA is TGCAGCGTTGAAGCCAGGGCCACCAATGAGCAGTTCTTC.